This T cell receptor beta chain appears in the sequencing data of a study of CD8 T cells in ankylosing spondylitis. Study outcomes and limitations: Matched ankylosing spondylitis synovial fluid reportedly contained a significantly enriched population of disease-linked clones. About 8 highly homologous variants made up a TCR beta motif that seemed to typify ankylosing spondylitis blood.

Quantitative 5'-RACE with molecular barcodes produced the TCR beta libraries. Each CDR3 protein gets one entry after TCRdb re-called the 5' RACE reads with MiXCR. The sample holds around 340,000 distinct CDR3 sequences, 20% seen once. Trimming took 0 bases from V and 2 from J, leaving 10 bases between them. Germline loops: CDR1 MGHRA, CDR2 YSYEKL. This CDR3 is built from 15 residues. As to this clonotype: What it binds is unknown.

The chain carries TRBV4-1 and TRBJ2-5, with TRBD1 as a possible D gene (5 bases). This TCR was sampled from a male donor with ankylosing spondylitis or in good health (not recorded which). Sequencing used blood, either unsorted or a sorted T cell fraction (not recorded which). This CDR3 is CASSQEARGQETQYF. CDR3 DNA: TGCGCCAGCAGCCAAGAGGCTAGGGGACAAGAGACCCAGTACTTC.